The rows below give T cell receptor beta chains drawn from one sample of a study of blood T cell repertoires in COVID-19. Libraries were prepared by immunoSEQ multiplex PCR; TCRdb keeps only in-frame clonotypes and omits some of them. The sample holds some 120,000 clones, about 85% seen once. Sequencing used peripheral blood. The receptors stem from a man aged 40-49 years with acute or convalescent COVID-19. Both conserved end residues are part of each CDR3. A D gene is named only where the DNA matches it firmly. Clone size appears in some rows only: once, few, many, or a class for an expanded clone.

>TRBJ2-1|NA|NA|TRBV11-2
TGTGCCAGCAGCCCCCCTTGGACAGCCCCCTACAATGAGCAGTTCTTC
CASSPPWTAPYNEQFF
>TRBJ1-1|NA|NA|TRBV29-1
TGCAGCGTTGGGGGGGTCTACATGAACACTGAAGCTTTCTTT
CSVGGVYMNTEAFF
>TRBJ2-5|NA|TRBD2|TRBV7-2
TGTGCCAGCAGTAACTCGGGAGGCGGGACCCAGTACTTC
CASSNSGGGTQYF
>TRBJ1-1|NA|NA|TRBV6-5
TGTGCCAGCAGTTACTTTCGGGATCTGAACACTGAAGCTTTCTTT
CASSYFRDLNTEAFF
>TRBJ2-2|few|NA|TRBV5-1
TGCGCCAGCATGCAGAGCGGTTTCAACACCGGGGAGCTGTTTTTT
CASMQSGFNTGELFF
>TRBJ1-4|NA|TRBD1|TRBV19
TGTGCCAGTAGTGTAGGGACAGCTAATGAAAAACTGTTTTTT
CASSVGTANEKLFF
>TRBJ2-7|NA|TRBD1|TRBV18
TGTGCCAGCTCAAACAGGGGGCAGGGGTACGAGCAGTACTTC
CASSNRGQGYEQYF
>TRBJ2-7|NA|TRBD1|TRBV27
TGTGCCAGCAGTCTGGGGACAGACTCCTACGAGCAGTACTTC
CASSLGTDSYEQYF
>TRBJ1-5|NA|TRBD1|TRBV7-6
TGTGCCAGCAGCTTAATACGACAGGGTACTATAGGGGGTAGCAATCAGCCCCAGCATTTT
CASSLIRQGTIGGSNQPQHF
>TRBJ2-7|NA|TRBD1|TRBV12-3/TRBV12-4
TGTGCCAGCTTTTGGACAGGGGTCCACGAGCAGTACTTC
CASFWTGVHEQYF
>TRBJ2-7|NA|NA|TRBV5-1
TGCGCCAGCAGCTTGCCTCCTGTTTACGAGCAGTACTTC
CASSLPPVYEQYF
>TRBJ2-3|once|TRBD1|TRBV2
TGTGCCAGCAGTACCGGGACAGGCGCTAGCACAGATACGCAGTATTTT
CASSTGTGASTDTQYF
>TRBJ2-7|NA|TRBD2|TRBV5-1
TGCGCCAGCAGCAACCTAGCGGGAGAATACGAGCAGTACTTC
CASSNLAGEYEQYF
>TRBJ1-6|NA|NA|TRBV7-8
TGTGCCAGCAGCTTAGTCGGTCAGAGGAATTCACCCCTCCACTTT
CASSLVGQRNSPLHF
>TRBJ2-3|NA|NA|TRBV18
TGTGCCAGCTCACCACTGCGGGCCGCATCTAACAGAGATACGCAGTATTTT
CASSPLRAASNRDTQYF
>TRBJ2-5|NA|TRBD2|TRBV7-6
TGTGCCAGCAGCCTGGGGGGAGGGGAACTCCAAGAGACCCAGTACTTC
CASSLGGGELQETQYF